The text below deals with one T cell receptor beta chain. What it recognizes is unknown. This CDR3 spans 15 amino acids. CDR1 is MGHRA and CDR2 is YSYEKL in the germline V gene. V dropped 4 bases and J dropped 4; count of bases not matched to a gene: 7. Using immunoSEQ multiplex PCR, the repertoire was profiled, and TCRdb retains in-frame clones only, with some absent. Here the sample spans around 10,000 clones, roughly two thirds being singletons. These data originate in a study of regulatory dendritic cells for organ transplantation. The study, taken as a whole, reports: Regulatory dendritic cells appeared to expand memory CD8+ clones less than mature ones. Naive T cells showed high diversity, memory cells less, memory CD8+ least.

This TCR was sampled from a human donor in good health. The sequencing sample was made of memory CD8+ T cells from blood. The sample's subset: CD45RO+ memory T cells. This chain uses TRBV4-1 with TRBJ2-3, with 8 bases matching TRBD1. The CDR3 nucleotides read TGCGCCAGCAGCCCGTTGACAGGGGCCCCAGATACGCAGTATTTT. This translates into CASSPLTGAPDTQYF.